This TCR beta chain was found in a study of shared clonotypes between healthy human individuals. This clone was counted between two and nine times. What it recognizes is unknown. General study findings and limits: Measured sharing among donors was expected to vary with sequencing depth.

It was on ten immunoSEQ deep assay plates that unsorted PBMC DNA was sequenced. Produced via immunoSEQ multiplex PCR; TCRdb's table is partial and in-frame only. The data hold hundreds of thousands of clones, with 70% to 80% observed a single time. Among the donors, all were Caucasian adults who lived in Nashville, Tennessee. V dropped 7 bases and J dropped 6 bases, with 14 bases sitting between them. The CDR3 is 13 amino acids. The V gene's germline CDR1 is LNHDA and CDR2 SQIVND (reference sequence). Sequences were obtained from PBMCs. The receptor was derived from a woman in her thirties or forties in good health. Some clones in this sample may be carry-over from other donors' samples. V gene TRBV19 combines with J gene TRBJ2-3; no firm D call. The CDR3 loop reads CASIPRDGDTQYF. CDR3 DNA: TGTGCCAGTATCCCTAGGGATGGGGATACGCAGTATTTT.